This T cell receptor (beta chain) was sequenced during a study of blood T cell repertoires in COVID-19. About the research overall: The United States, Italy and Spain were the sources of the acute and convalescent COVID-19 samples.

In the study's own analysis: Amplified reference gene primers provided the basis for estimating nucleated cell counts. Profiling relied on immunoSEQ multiplex PCR, and the TCRdb table lists in-frame clones only, not all of them. From that table come the V and J calls and clone size; the DNA was used to work out D and trimming. The data contain about 180,000 clones, 70% to 90% of them singletons. Between the trimmed V and J ends, which lost 8 bases and 1 base, there was a span of 11 bases. The CDR3 runs 13 residues. Germline CDR1 reads LGHDT; CDR2 reads YNNKEL (reference sequence). Sequencing used peripheral blood. The V call is TRBV3-1 (or the pseudogene TRBV3-2), the J call TRBJ1-1; no clear D. The source is a man in his forties or fifties with active or convalescent COVID-19. CDR3 nucleotides: TGTGCCAGCTGGGGAGCTACGAACACTGAAGCTTTCTTT. Its translation is CASWGATNTEAFF.